A selection of T cell receptor beta chains follows, all from one sample in a study of cytomegalovirus exposure and HLA in healthy donors. Profiled with immunoSEQ multiplex PCR; TCRdb holds only in-frame clones, not every one. There are 55,000 to 85,000 clones in the sample; about four fifths occur only once, and 7.8% lies in the top ten. Sequencing used PBMCs. Receptors were obtained from a man between 18 and 29 years old in good health and CMV-seropositive. CDR3s leave out the opening cysteine and the closing phenylalanine or tryptophan.

V gene	J gene	CDR3 protein
TRBV4-1	TRBJ2-3	ADSFVDTQY
TRBV7-2	TRBJ2-7	ASSLGGPSSYEQY
TRBV11-3	TRBJ1-1	ASSLGQGNTEAF
TRBV18	TRBJ1-3	ASSLEVTGNTIY
TRBV30	TRBJ2-7	AWSVTDTSYEQY
TRBV11-2	TRBJ2-3	ASSSPTHGTDTQY
TRBV28	TRBJ1-1	ASTNTGRNTEAF
TRBV30	TRBJ1-4	AWTPGQGYEKLF
TRBV29-1	TRBJ1-2	SVAKQGYYGYT
TRBV30	TRBJ1-2	AWSVQGRGYGYT